This T cell receptor beta chain was observed in a study of T-cell reconstitution after alpha-beta-depleted transplantation in children. Findings and caveats of the study: Alpha-beta T cells about two months after transplant reportedly derived from several hundred expanded graft clones. Recipient T cells and thymic progenitors that survived gave rise to the high TCRbeta diversity observed at day 60 in some patients. A year post-transplant, T-cell counts and diversity derived mostly from newly produced T cells.

This CDR3 is 14 amino acids long. Trimming pared 4 bases from V and 0 bases from J, leaving 11 bases between. Germline V gene sequence: CDR1 SGHRS, CDR2 YFSETQ. Unique molecular identifiers tagged the TCRbeta library. TCRdb called the PCR reads again in MiXCR, with one record for every CDR3 protein. Of over 150,000 distinct CDR3 sequences detected, about 6.6% appear once; the ten largest clones hold 5.5%. This clonotype came up many times. Antigen: not known. This specimen consisted of PBMCs, obtained before TCRalphabeta/CD19-depleted stem cell transplant. The chain joins TRBV5-1 to TRBJ2-7; no clear D. This TCR came from a boy younger than 10 with acute lymphoblastic leukemia, due to receive a stem cell transplant. CDR3 nucleotides: TGCGCCAGCAGCCCCAACTCTGCCTCCTACGAGCAGTACTTC. It translates to CASSPNSASYEQYF.